This TCR beta chain was profiled in a study of beta chain features in type 1 diabetes (dated by TCRdb to 2016 to 2019). With regard to the full study: Mean age, gender distribution, total cell number and subset yield were not different between patients and healthy donors. Across all samples, around 100 million sorted cells were examined, and cell number per subset correlated strongly with RNA yield. The study compared TCRB repertoires of sorted circulating CD4+ T cell subsets between recently diagnosed type 1 diabetes patients and matched healthy donors. Regulatory and stem cell-like memory subsets were isolated from only 8 patients and roughly 8 healthy donors, whereas naive and central memory subsets came from all 28 donors. What the study reported, not specific to this receptor: Because cDNA was sequenced instead of genomic DNA, highly expressing activated cells could be over-represented, though the groups showed no difference in activation or CD3 levels. At VDJ recombination sites, patients with type 1 diabetes made fewer insertions and deleted more nucleotides, a pattern implying thymic rearrangement abnormalities. Naive, central memory and regulatory TCRB repertoires appeared more similar among patients than among healthy donors. Type 1 diabetes patients showed a moderate but significant shortening of TCRB CDR3 length in all four CD4+ subsets. PCR might favor shorter templates, but patient and control samples were amplified and corrected together, so any skew would affect both groups equally. HLA sub-analyses involved small numbers of individuals, so any influence of HLA type on TCRB rearrangement remained unresolved.

The entire amount of isolated RNA was reverse transcribed using the High Capacity cDNA Reverse Transcription Kit, so the sequenced TCRB transcripts were expressed ones. Naive, central memory and regulatory T cell samples underwent deep immunoSEQ sequencing, averaging about 3.3 million total reads per sample. Sorted cells were lysed in RLT buffer and RNA was extracted with DNase-treated RNeasy Micro or Mini kits, depending on cell number. To prevent cross-contamination, each cell subset was processed individually, whereas patient and healthy donor samples were processed jointly. TCRB sequences were amplified from cDNA with the immunoSEQ multiplex PCR, producing 87-bp fragments spanning the CDR3 region. Sequencing of the amplicons was performed on the Illumina HiSeq platform. On the study's bioinformatics: Synthetic template baselines were used to correct PCR bias computationally, reads within Hamming distance 2 were collapsed together, and singletons that could not be merged were discarded. Reads were aligned against IMGT so that V, D and J genes, CDR3 length and insertions or deletions at six rearrangement sites could be assigned. Within each subset, clonotype counts were normalized to the number of sorted cells before true diversity and Gini coefficients were calculated with the tcR R package. The overlap coefficient, calculated on TCRB nucleotide sequences, was used to quantify repertoire sharing. TCRdb re-hosts the immuneACCESS table, in-frame sequences only. Its copies lack some clones; in the studies checked, an unresolved V gene accounts for under half of them, and the cause for the rest is not known. V and J calls and clone size come straight from that table; D and trimming were deduced from the DNA. This sample lists hundreds of thousands of clones; less than 10% were detected once. The ten largest clones add up to around 0.45% of the sample.

Each donor gave one peripheral blood draw, averaging approximately 0.12 L, which was collected into heparinised tubes. A BD FACSAria II was used to sort naive, central memory, regulatory and stem cell-like memory CD4+ T cells with a panel that included CD45RO, CCR7, CD25, CD127, CD95 and CD27. All sorted populations exceeded 95% purity. PBMCs were separated immediately by Lymphoprep density gradient centrifugation and were stained directly, without being cultured. So that batch effects would be minimized, each experiment stained and sorted samples in pairs, pairing one healthy donor with one patient. As concerns this clone: Its antigen specificity is not known. No qualities accompany the bases; no much larger clone lies one base away.

This sequence was found in a woman aged 18-29 years in good health. Sequences were obtained from central memory CD4+ T cells from blood.

The encoded CDR3 is CASSPADWDTQYF. The bases read TGTGCCAGCTCACCAGCTGACTGGGATACGCAGTATTTT. The rearrangement joined TRBV18 to TRBJ2-3; no confident D gene assignment can be made. Inclusive of the bounding cysteine and phenylalanine, the CDR3 is 13 residues long. Of the read, only the CDR3 DNA is kept; its 39 bases are in frame from base 1. The junction shows trimming of 2 bases on V and 6 bases on J, plus 9 bases between the germline ends. From the germline V gene, CDR1 is KGHSH and CDR2 is LQKENI.